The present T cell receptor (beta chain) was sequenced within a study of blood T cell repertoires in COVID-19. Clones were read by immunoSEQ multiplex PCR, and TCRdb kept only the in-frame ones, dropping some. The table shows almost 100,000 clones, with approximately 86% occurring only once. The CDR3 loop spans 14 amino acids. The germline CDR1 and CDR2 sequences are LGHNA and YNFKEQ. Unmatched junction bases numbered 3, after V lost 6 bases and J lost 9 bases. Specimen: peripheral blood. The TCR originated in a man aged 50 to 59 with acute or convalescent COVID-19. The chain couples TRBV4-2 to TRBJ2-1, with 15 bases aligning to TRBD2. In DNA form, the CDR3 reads TGTGCCAGCAGACCGGGACTAGCGGGAGGTGAGCAGTTCTTC. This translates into CASRPGLAGGEQFF.